These 27 T cell receptor beta chains were all obtained from the same sample, sequenced in a study of cytomegalovirus exposure and HLA in healthy donors. The PCR used 60 Vbeta and 13 Jbeta primers. Data came from immunoSEQ multiplex PCR; TCRdb stores just in-frame clones and leaves some out. The sample carries fewer than 150,000 clones, 67% recorded once. The sample taken for sequencing was PBMCs. The receptor source for this set is a young man in good health and CMV-seropositive.

The chain couples TRBV13 to TRBJ2-7, with D tentatively TRBD2 (6 bases). The CDR3 is 15 residues long. The V end was cut by 2 bases, the J end by 3 bases, with 14 bases between. In germline, CDR1 is PRHDT, CDR2 FYEKMQ (reference sequence). The CDR3 coding sequence is TGTGCCAGCAGCTTAAGAGGGACTGGCCTCTACGAGCAGTACTTC. It specifies CASSLRGTGLYEQYF.

The CDR3 region is CASSDKGARETQYF. CDR3 nucleotides: TGTGCCAGCAGCGACAAGGGGGCTAGGGAGACCCAGTACTTC. The gene calls are TRBV7-2 and TRBJ2-5, with 7 bases that match TRBD1. This CDR3 is built from 14 residues. Germline CDR1 and CDR2: SGHTA and FQGNSA. The V and J ends lost 5 bases and 5 bases, in that order; junction bases with no gene match: 8.

This rearrangement joins TRBV4-2 to TRBJ1-2; tentatively, D is TRBD1 (6 bases). Germline CDR1 and CDR2: LGHNA and YNFKEQ. This CDR3 is 15 amino acids long. V gave up 4 bases and J gave up 0 bases, with 12 bases separating them. The CDR3 region is CASSLQGRANYGYTF. The CDR3 DNA reads as TGTGCCAGCAGCCTACAGGGCAGGGCTAACTATGGCTACACCTTC.

The chain uses TRBV4-1 and TRBJ2-4, with 9 bases matching TRBD2. Germline loops: CDR1 MGHRA, CDR2 YSYEKL. The CDR3 consists of 19 residues. V was pared by 1 base and J by 1 base, with 11 bases of the junction left unmatched. The CDR3: CASSQGTSGFSGAKNIQYF. CDR3 coding DNA: TGCGCCAGCAGCCAAGGAACTAGCGGGTTCTCGGGGGCCAAAAACATTCAGTACTTC.

The chain uses TRBV25-1 and TRBJ2-5; D not resolved. Germline V CDR1 and CDR2: MGHDK, SYGVNS. There are 13 residues in the CDR3. V lost 8 bases to trimming and J lost 0 bases, with 10 bases between them. Here the CDR3 reads CASGSANQETQYF. The CDR3 DNA sequence: TGTGCCAGCGGCTCAGCGAACCAAGAGACCCAGTACTTC.

This clone was counted a few times. The V and J genes are TRBV6-1 and TRBJ1-1, with D possibly TRBD1 on 6 matching bases. Trimming removed 5 bases at V and 5 bases at J, with 18 bases between. Germline lookup yields CDR1 MNHNS and CDR2 SASEGT. The CDR3 is 15 residues long. DNA of the CDR3: TGTGCCAGCAGTTCCGAGTACTCAGGGGTGACTGAAGCTTTCTTT. It is translated as CASSSEYSGVTEAFF.

The J gene is TRBJ2-5, the V gene TRBV6-1, with 10 nucleotides matching TRBD2. The germline V gene encodes CDR1 MNHNS and CDR2 SASEGT. Losses at the gene ends were 7 bases for V and 5 bases for J; bases not matched to a gene: 1. There are 12 residues in the CDR3. The CDR3 sequence is CASISGGETQYF. The CDR3 nucleotides read TGTGCCAGCATTAGCGGGGGGGAGACCCAGTACTTC.

The chain recombines TRBV4-1 with TRBJ2-5; TRBD2 agrees at 15 bases. The CDR3 totals 18 residues. Germline CDR1 is MGHRA and CDR2 is YSYEKL. J lost 6 bases, V lost 5 bases, and 13 bases had no gene match. The CDR3 loop reads CASSNLGLAGGVAKTQYF. The CDR3 bases are TGCGCCAGCAGCAATTTAGGACTAGCGGGGGGGGTGGCGAAGACCCAGTACTTC.

The chain combines TRBV6-5 with TRBJ2-7, with 7 positions matching TRBD1. This CDR3 has 15 amino acids. Looked up from germline, CDR1 is MNHEY and CDR2 is SVGAGI. Unmatched junction bases numbered 10, after V lost 4 bases and J lost 4 bases. CDR3 sequence reads: CASSWGPGTEYEQYF. The CDR3 nucleotides read TGTGCCAGCAGTTGGGGACCGGGGACAGAATACGAGCAGTACTTC.

The gene calls are TRBV2 and TRBJ2-4, with a weak D call TRBD2 (6 bases). Trimming left V 9 bases short and J 0 bases short, with 12 bases between. The length of the CDR3 is 14 residues. Per the germline V gene, CDR1 is SNHLY and CDR2 is FYNNEI. CDR3 amino acids: CARGGGLAKNIQYF. CDR3 nucleotides: TGTGCCAGGGGGGGAGGTTTAGCCAAAAACATTCAGTACTTC.

The V and J genes are TRBV5-4 and TRBJ1-2, with no clear D. Trimming cost V 0 bases and J 8 bases, with 11 bases left between them. Germline CDR1 reads SGHNT; CDR2 reads YYREEE (reference sequence). This CDR3 has 13 residues. The CDR3 nucleotides read TGTGCCAGCAGCTTGGCAGAGGGTAGCGGCTACACCTTC. Protein product: CASSLAEGSGYTF. Full variable domain (rest looked up from reference TRBV5-4 and TRBJ1-2): ETGVTQSPTHLIKTRGQQVTLRCSSQSGHNTVSWYQQALGQGPQFIFQYYREEENGRGNFPPRFSGLQFPNYSSELNVNALELDDSALYLCASSLAEGSGYTFGSGTRLTVV.

V and J are TRBV7-8 and TRBJ1-4, with TRBD1 as a possible D gene (5 bases). Deletions cut 5 bases from V and 7 bases from J, with 14 bases between. Per the germline V gene, CDR1 is SGHVS and CDR2 is FQNEAQ. The CDR3 is made up of 14 amino acids. CDR3 amino acids: CASSLIGQGEKLFF. The DNA of the CDR3 is TGTGCCAGCAGCCTCATTGGGCAGGGTGAAAAACTGTTTTTT.

The chain has TRBV11-1 and TRBJ2-1, with D possibly being TRBD2 (5 bases). The V end lost 5 bases, the J end lost 0 bases, and 14 bases lay between the germline ends. The length of the CDR3 is 16 residues. Germline V lookup: CDR1 SGHAT, CDR2 FQDESV (reference sequence). The CDR3 spells CASSRRGASSYNEQFF. DNA of the CDR3: TGTGCCAGCAGCCGCCGGGGAGCCAGCTCCTACAATGAGCAGTTCTTC.

The chain employs TRBV4-2 and TRBJ2-5, with D maybe TRBD1 (7 bases). Trimming left V 5 bases short and J 5 bases short, with 18 bases between. This CDR3 has 15 amino acids. Germline-derived CDR1 and CDR2 are LGHNA and YNFKEQ. The CDR3 spells CASSSDRQGLETQYF. The CDR3 bases are TGTGCCAGCAGCTCCGACAGACAGGGACTTGAGACCCAGTACTTC.

In DNA form, the CDR3 reads TGCAGCGTTTTGTTCGTGGACAGGGGGCTTTTAGAGACCCAGTACTTC. Its translation: CSVLFVDRGLLETQYF. V gene TRBV29-1 combines with J gene TRBJ2-5; the match to TRBD1 covers 11 bases. This CDR3 is 16 amino acids long. Germline trimming cut 5 bases from V and 4 bases from J; bases unmatched to any gene: 12. Germline-derived CDR1 and CDR2 are SQVTM and ANQGSEA.

This chain uses TRBV19 with TRBJ2-7; 9 positions agree with TRBD1. V lost 10 bases, J lost 2 bases, and 9 bases stayed unmatched. This CDR3 contains 14 residues. Germline V gene sequence: CDR1 LNHDA, CDR2 SQIVND (reference sequence). The CDR3 loop is CATTSRDRAYEQYF. The CDR3 DNA reads as TGTGCCACCACCTCCCGGGACAGGGCCTACGAGCAGTACTTC.

The chain uses TRBV7-3 and TRBJ2-2; TRBD1 agrees at 7 bases. The CDR3 loop spans 16 amino acids. Germline loops: CDR1 SGHTA, CDR2 FQGTGA. V dropped 5 bases and J dropped 1; count of bases not matched to a gene: 7. The chain's CDR3 is CASSRTGGLNTGELFF. The CDR3 DNA reads TGTGCCAGCAGCCGGACAGGCGGATTGAACACCGGGGAGCTGTTTTTT.

The chain employs TRBV5-1 and TRBJ1-5, with TRBD1 identical over 7 bases. This CDR3 region has 14 residues. The J segment lost 3 bases and the V segment lost 1 base, leaving 1 base of the junction unmatched. Germline loops: CDR1 SGHRS, CDR2 YFSETQ. CDR3 sequence: CASSLTGDNQPQHF. The DNA for the CDR3 is TGCGCCAGCAGCTTGACAGGGGACAATCAGCCCCAGCATTTT. Supplemented by reference TRBV5-1 and TRBJ1-5, the full variable domain reads KAGVTQTPRYLIKTRGQQVTLSCSPISGHRSVSWYQQTPGQGLQFLFEYFSETQRNKGNFPGRFSGRQFSNSRSEMNVSTLELGDSALYLCASSLTGDNQPQHFGDGTRLSIL.

This chain uses TRBV5-1 with TRBJ2-7, with D unclear. CDR3 length: 14 amino acids. Germline loops: CDR1 SGHRS, CDR2 YFSETQ. V was cut by 0 bases and J by 0 bases, with 7 bases left in between. The DNA of the CDR3 is TGCGCCAGCAGCTTGGAACACACCTCCTACGAGCAGTACTTC. Translated, it gives CASSLEHTSYEQYF.

The chain is built from TRBV6-4 and TRBJ1-6; D call uncertain. Trimming took 4 bases from V and 7 from J, leaving 14 bases between them. CDR3 length: 15 residues. The germline V gene has CDR1 MRHNA and CDR2 SNTAGT. The CDR3 DNA follows: TGTGCCAGCAGTGTTTTGGATTGGGAGAATTCACCCCTCCACTTT. Translation: CASSVLDWENSPLHF.

This clone was recorded only once. J is TRBJ1-4 and V is TRBV19, with D uncertain. The CDR3 consists of 13 residues. Germline V lookup: CDR1 LNHDA, CDR2 SQIVND (reference sequence). V gave up 5 bases and J gave up 8 bases, with 12 bases separating them. The CDR3 nucleotides are TGTGCCAGTAGTCTCGGGTCTGGAGAAAAACTGTTTTTT. This encodes CASSLGSGEKLFF.

The gene calls are TRBV7-2 and TRBJ2-3; maybe TRBD2 (5 bases). The CDR3 spans 14 residues. V was trimmed by 4 bases and J by 6 bases, leaving 14 bases between them. Germline lookup yields CDR1 SGHTA and CDR2 FQGNSA. The CDR3 DNA follows: TGTGCCAGCAGCTCCGGGGTCCACGCCGATACGCAGTATTTT. It encodes CASSSGVHADTQYF.

The rearrangement joins TRBV7-9 to TRBJ2-7; no reliable D call. The germline V gene encodes CDR1 SEHNR and CDR2 FQNEAQ (reference sequence). The CDR3 totals 13 residues. The ends were cut back, 5 bases at V and 3 bases at J, with 11 bases in the middle. CDR3 loop: CASSPEQHYEQYF. For the CDR3, the DNA is TGTGCCAGCAGCCCCGAACAGCACTACGAGCAGTACTTC.

V gene TRBV7-2 combines with J gene TRBJ2-1; TRBD2 matches 14 bases. V shed 4 bases and J 10 bases; nucleotides not matched to a gene: 6. From germline, CDR1 is SGHTA and CDR2 FQGNSA. The CDR3 sequence is 15 residues long. The CDR3 DNA reads TGTGCCAGCAGCTCGACTAGCGGGGGGGCCTTGGAGCAGTTCTTC. As protein: CASSSTSGGALEQFF.

Points on this clone: Additional DNA sequences in this sample encode the identical CDR3. The chain couples TRBV7-8 to TRBJ1-5; 7 bases fit TRBD1. The junction had 1 base not matched to a gene; V was cut back by 2 bases and J by 6 bases. CDR1 SGHVS and CDR2 FQNEAQ come from the germline V gene. This CDR3 contains 13 residues. CDR3 DNA sequence: TGTGCCAGCAGCTTAAGACAGGGTCAGCCCCAGCATTTT. This codes for CASSLRQGQPQHF.

The chain carries TRBV5-1 and TRBJ1-6; TRBD1 matches 7 bases. J gave up 1 base and V 7 bases, and 5 bases lay outside the gene matches. The CDR3 contains 15 residues. Germline V lookup: CDR1 SGHRS, CDR2 YFSETQ. The CDR3 sequence is CASAGGWSYNSPLHF. CDR3 DNA: TGCGCCAGCGCAGGGGGTTGGTCCTATAATTCACCCCTCCACTTT.

This clone appeared a few times. This chain connects TRBV7-8 to TRBJ1-5; TRBD1 matches at 9 bases. Trimming cost V 5 bases and J 5 bases; bases outside gene matches: 10. Germline values: CDR1 SGHVS, CDR2 FQNEAQ. The length of the CDR3 is 16 residues. The CDR3 reads CASSLHQTGGDQPQHF. The CDR3 DNA reads TGTGCCAGCAGCCTACACCAGACAGGGGGGGATCAGCCCCAGCATTTT.